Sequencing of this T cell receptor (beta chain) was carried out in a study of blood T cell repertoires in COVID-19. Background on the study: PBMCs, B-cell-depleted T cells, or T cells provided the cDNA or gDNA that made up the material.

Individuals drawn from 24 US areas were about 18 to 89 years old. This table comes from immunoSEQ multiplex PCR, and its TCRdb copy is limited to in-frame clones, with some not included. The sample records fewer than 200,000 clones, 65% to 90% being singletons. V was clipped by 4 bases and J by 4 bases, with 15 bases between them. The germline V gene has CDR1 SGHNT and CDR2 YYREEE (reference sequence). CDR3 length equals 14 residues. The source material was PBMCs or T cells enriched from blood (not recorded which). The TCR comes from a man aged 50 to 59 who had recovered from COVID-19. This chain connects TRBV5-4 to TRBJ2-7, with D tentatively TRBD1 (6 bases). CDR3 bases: TGTGCCAGCAGCATCGGGACAACCGTGTACGAGCAGTACTTC. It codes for CASSIGTTVYEQYF.